This TCR beta chain was sequenced for a study of blood T cell repertoires in COVID-19. Study overall: Sites across the United States, Italy and Spain contributed samples from acute and convalescent COVID-19.

Repertoires were generated with immunoSEQ multiplex PCR, while TCRdb's copy carries only in-frame clones and drops some. This table has 200,000 to 250,000 clones, 80% to 90% appearing once. The table lists this clone with a few counts. CDR3 length: 15 residues. Trimming left V 0 bases short and J 4 bases short, with 9 bases between. In germline, CDR1 is SEHNR, CDR2 FQNEAQ (reference sequence). The J gene is TRBJ2-2, the V gene TRBV7-9; D perhaps matches TRBD2 (6 bases). Sequencing was done on a sample of peripheral blood. The TCR originated in a man aged 18 to 29 with active or convalescent COVID-19. CDR3 sequence: CASSLAGGTTGELFF. The DNA of the CDR3 is TGTGCCAGCAGCTTAGCGGGCGGGACCACCGGGGAGCTGTTTTTT.